This T cell receptor (beta chain) was sequenced in a study of T-cell memory formation after mild COVID-19. Germline-derived CDR1 and CDR2 are MGHRA and YSYEKL. Trimming pared 0 bases from V and 2 bases from J, leaving 10 bases between. CDR3 length: 16 amino acids. A few counts support this clonotype. In TCRdb, the 5' RACE reads were re-called with MiXCR into one record per CDR3 protein. Among 450,000 to 650,000 distinct CDR3 sequences, roughly 22% were seen once, and the ten largest hold around 9.2%. The TCR originated in an adult woman who had mild COVID-19 (a few samples of this study predate the infection). Cell type and time point are not known. The source material was PBMCs or a T cell subset sorted from them (not recorded which). This rearrangement joins TRBV4-1 to TRBJ2-2; D gene ambiguous. The CDR3 region has the DNA TGCGCCAGCAGCCAAGATCTCGCAGATAACACCGGGGAGCTGTTTTTT. Translated: CASSQDLADNTGELFF.